The clone carrying this T cell receptor (beta chain) was recorded a few times. Its cognate antigen is unknown. This sample is drawn from a study of OX40 agonist ivuxolimab in advanced cancers. General study points: At doses 0.1 to 3.0 mg/kg, CD4+ and CD8+ clones expanded.

Clones were sequenced by immunoSEQ multiplex PCR, and TCRdb holds only the in-frame ones, with some missing. Of tens of thousands of clones in the sample, 84% were seen once. Germline V CDR1 and CDR2: MNHEY, SMNVEV (reference sequence). V was clipped by 2 bases and J by 7 bases; unmatched bases: 3. This CDR3 is built from 15 residues. Sequencing was performed on CD4+ or CD8+ T cells sorted from blood, taken in a trial of the OX40 agonist ivuxolimab. The source is an adult with an advanced solid tumor such as melanoma, head and neck, liver or kidney cancer. The rearrangement uses TRBV27 and TRBJ1-4, with TRBD1 matching 11 bases. The CDR3 DNA is TGTGCCAGCAGTTTAGCCGGGACAGGGGGTGAAAAACTGTTTTTT. Amino acid sequence: CASSLAGTGGEKLFF.